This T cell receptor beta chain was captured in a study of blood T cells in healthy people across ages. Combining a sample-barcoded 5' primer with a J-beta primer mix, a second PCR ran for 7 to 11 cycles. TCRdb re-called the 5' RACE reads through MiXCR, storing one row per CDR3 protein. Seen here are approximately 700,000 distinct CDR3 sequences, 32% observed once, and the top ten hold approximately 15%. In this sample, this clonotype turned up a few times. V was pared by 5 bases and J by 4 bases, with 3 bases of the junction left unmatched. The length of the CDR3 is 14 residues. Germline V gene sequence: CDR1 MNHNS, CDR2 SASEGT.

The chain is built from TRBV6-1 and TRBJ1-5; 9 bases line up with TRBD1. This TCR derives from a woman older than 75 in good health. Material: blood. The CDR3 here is CASSHRGRNQPQHF. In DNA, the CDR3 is TGTGCCAGCAGTCACAGGGGGCGTAATCAGCCCCAGCATTTT.